What follows are 17 T cell receptor beta chains derived from one specimen sequenced in a study of T cells in Graves' hyperthyroidism and ophthalmopathy. Amplified regions were TCR beta CDR3 sequences from RNA transcripts. HTBI primers were employed in a first-round RT-PCR of the TCR CDR3. Each CDR3 protein gets one entry after TCRdb re-called the multiplex PCR reads with MiXCR. The sample has 92,000 or so distinct CDR3 sequences, around 52% seen once; the top ten hold around 27%. Sequences were obtained from blood. The receptors originated from a woman in her 40s with Graves' hyperthyroidism.

CDR3: CASSDDNSGANVLTF. The CDR3 DNA follows: TGTGCCAGCAGTGACGACAACTCTGGGGCCAACGTCCTGACTTTC. The rearrangement joins TRBV2 to TRBJ2-6, with D hard to call. CDR1 and CDR2 from the germline V gene are SNHLY and FYNNEI. This CDR3 region has 15 residues. Trimming pared 3 bases from V and 0 bases from J, leaving 6 bases between.

This clonotype was found many times. Written as DNA, the CDR3 is TGCAGTGCTAGTTGGGGAGAAGGCTATGGCTACACCTTC. This gives the protein CSASWGEGYGYTF. J is TRBJ1-2 and V is TRBV20-1; D is uncertain. This CDR3 spans 13 amino acids. CDR1 DFQATT and CDR2 SNEGSKA come from the germline V gene (reference sequence). V lost 3 bases and J 4 bases, leaving 12 bases between the germline ends.

For this clonotype: This may stem from a read error, because a much larger clone lies one nucleotide away. The gene calls are TRBV10-2 and TRBJ2-3; no clear D gene. Germline V gene lookup returns CDR1 WSHSY and CDR2 SAAADI. The CDR3 is made up of 14 amino acids. The DNA for the CDR3 is TGCGCCAGCATTCTGCGGAGTCGCACAGATACGCGGTATTTT. This translates into CASILRSRTDTRYF.

This clonotype was found once. V is TRBV5-4 and J is TRBJ2-6; 8 bases match TRBD1. From germline, CDR1 is SGHNT and CDR2 YYREEE (reference sequence). Trimming cost V 4 bases and J 10 bases; bases outside gene matches: 10. This CDR3 comprises 15 residues. The CDR3 DNA reads TGTGCCAGCAGCCCGGACAGGGCACGAGCTAACGTCCTGACTTTC. As protein: CASSPDRARANVLTF.

To note about this clonotype: A read error may be the cause here, since a much bigger clone is one base away. The chain uses TRBV10-3 and TRBJ1-3; D not resolved. Germline CDR1 and CDR2: ENHRY and SYGVKD. The CDR3 length is 13 residues. With 9 bases removed from V and 10 bases from J, the gap between germline ends came to 19 bases. CDR3 region: CAIQTEGGKTIYF. The CDR3 DNA reads as TGTGCCATTCAAACAGAGGGCGGGAAGACCATATATTTT.

With respect to this clonotype: One end of the junction varies from germline; a read error may be responsible. J is TRBJ2-7 and V is TRBV7-6, with 11 nucleotides matching TRBD2. Germline loops: CDR1 SGHVS, CDR2 FNYEAQ. The CDR3 is made up of 14 amino acids. The CDR3 sequence is CASSEGTSGRKQYF. The CDR3 coding sequence is TGCGCCAGCAGTGAGGGGACTAGCGGTCGCAAGCAGTACTTC.

There are a few counts of this clonotype. V and J are TRBV29-1 and TRBJ2-7, with TRBD1 matching 10 bases. This CDR3 has 14 residues. The germline V gene encodes CDR1 SQVTM and CDR2 ANQGSEA. The J segment lost 2 bases and the V segment lost 4 bases, leaving 5 bases of the junction unmatched. The chain's CDR3 is CSVGGGTGAYEQYF. CDR3 DNA sequence: TGCAGCGTTGGGGGGGGGACAGGGGCCTACGAGCAGTACTTC.

This clonotype was picked up many times. The chain has TRBV5-1 and TRBJ2-7; 9 positions match TRBD2. The V and J ends lost 2 bases and 0 bases, in that order; junction bases with no gene match: 3. CDR1 and CDR2 from the germline V gene are SGHRS and YFSETQ. There are 15 residues in the CDR3. CDR3 region: CASSFLAGLSYEQYF. CDR3 coding DNA: TGCGCCAGCAGCTTCCTAGCGGGACTCTCCTACGAGCAGTACTTC.

This clonotype appeared many times. This sequence joins TRBV7-9 and TRBJ1-6; unclear D gene. The CDR3 contains 16 residues. The ends were cut back, 1 base at V and 4 bases at J, with 11 bases in the middle. Germline values: CDR1 SEHNR, CDR2 FQNEAQ (reference sequence). The CDR3 bases are TGTGCCAGCAGCTTAGGAGTTCCCGGGTATAATTCACCCCTCCACTTT. Translated, it gives CASSLGVPGYNSPLHF.

This clonotype was seen many times. The CDR3 coding sequence is TGCAGTGCTGGGGGTGGACAGGGAAATGGCTACACCTTC. This sequence encodes CSAGGGQGNGYTF. The genes are TRBV20-1 and TRBJ1-2, with 8 bases matching TRBD1. The CDR3 contains 13 residues. Germline V gives CDR1 DFQATT, CDR2 SNEGSKA (reference sequence). V trimming: 5 bases; J trimming: 6 bases; junction bases outside the gene matches: 8.

Turning to this clonotype: One junction end does not reproduce the germline sequence, and a read error may be involved. The chain recombines TRBV7-2 with TRBJ2-2, with 8 nucleotides matching TRBD2. The CDR3 contains 16 residues. The V gene's germline CDR1 is SGHTA and CDR2 FQGNSA. The CDR3 DNA sequence: TGTGCCAGCAGCAGTCGGACTAGCACCATGGCCGGGGAGCTGTTCTTT. Amino acids: CASSSRTSTMAGELFF. Variable domain in full (rest from reference TRBV7-2 and TRBJ2-2): GAGVSQSPSNKVTEKGKDVELRCDPISGHTALYWYRQSLGQGLEFLIYFQGNSAPDKSGLPSDRFSAERTGGSVSTLTIQRTQQEDSAVYLCASSSRTSTMAGELFFGEGSRLTVL.

V gene TRBV10-3 combines with J gene TRBJ1-1, with D tentatively TRBD1 (5 bases). The V gene lost 3 bases and the J gene lost 5 bases, with 13 bases spanning the gap. The CDR3 has 14 amino acids. Germline values: CDR1 ENHRY, CDR2 SYGVKD. CDR3 amino acids: CAISEAGYSTEAFF. CDR3 DNA sequence: TGTGCCATCAGTGAAGCAGGGTACAGTACTGAAGCTTTCTTT.

There are many counts of this clonotype. The chain employs TRBV7-9 and TRBJ1-2; TRBD1 aligns across 7 bases. The V segment lost 0 bases and the J segment 3 bases; nucleotides outside the gene matches: 4. Per germline, CDR1 SEHNR and CDR2 FQNEAQ (reference sequence). The CDR3 is made up of 15 amino acids. This CDR3 is CASSLAETGYYGYTF. In DNA form, the CDR3 reads TGTGCCAGCAGCTTAGCCGAGACAGGGTACTATGGCTACACCTTC.

The chain recombines TRBV2 with TRBJ2-7; 16 nucleotides align to TRBD2. The CDR3 has 17 residues. Per the germline V gene, CDR1 is SNHLY and CDR2 is FYNNEI. With V trimmed by 10 bases and J by 1 base, 10 bases remained unmatched. CDR3 DNA sequence: TGTGCCACCAGACAGGGACTAGCGGGAGGGCCATCCTACGAGCAGTACTTC. Translation: CATRQGLAGGPSYEQYF.

There are a few counts of this clonotype. The chain uses TRBV2 and TRBJ2-3, with 13 bases fitting TRBD2. V was clipped by 7 bases and J by 2 bases; unmatched bases: 6. The CDR3 has 16 amino acids. Germline CDR1 is SNHLY and CDR2 is FYNNEI. The CDR3 loop is CASKRTSGSITDTQYF. The CDR3 nucleotides are TGTGCCAGCAAGAGGACTAGCGGGAGTATCACAGATACGCAGTATTTT.

The chain recombines TRBV24-1 with TRBJ2-2; D not resolved. Looked up from germline, CDR1 is KGHDR and CDR2 is SFDVKD. V was trimmed by 7 bases and J by 0 bases, leaving 5 bases between them. The CDR3 has 13 amino acids. The CDR3, as DNA: TGTGCCACCAGAACACCGAACACCGGGGAGCTGTTTTTT. Amino acid sequence: CATRTPNTGELFF.

This chain connects TRBV9 to TRBJ2-2, with 9 bases identical to TRBD1. The junction had 3 bases not matched to a gene; V was cut back by 3 bases and J by 0 bases. The germline CDR1 and CDR2 sequences are SGDLS and YYNGEE. The CDR3 totals 16 residues. CDR3 nucleotide sequence: TGTGCCAGCAGCGGGACAGGGGCGGCGAACACCGGGGAGCTGTTTTTT. Translation gives CASSGTGAANTGELFF.